This T cell receptor beta chain was sequenced during a study of T cells in Graves' hyperthyroidism and ophthalmopathy. Over 18 months, lack of ophthalmopathy progression marked Graves' hyperthyroidism as stable. With a duration under 2 months, the hyperthyroidism was newly diagnosed in patients aged 18 to 65. RNA transcripts gave rise to amplified TCR beta CDR3 regions. When the TCR CDR3 underwent first-round RT-PCR, the HTBI primer set was used. TCRdb reanalysed the multiplex PCR reads using MiXCR and keeps one entry per CDR3 protein. The top ten hold about 49% of the sample, which has under 350,000 distinct CDR3 sequences, over 15% seen once. Comments on this clonotype: Its target is unknown.

V was clipped by 4 bases and J by 4 bases; unmatched bases: 18. CDR3 length equals 19 residues. Germline V gives CDR1 SGHRS, CDR2 YFSETQ. The study's findings and limits: A model built on 13 V-J features separated ophthalmopathy from stable hyperthyroidism. Among clonotypes expanded in thyroid above 0.001, most were also found in blood.

The sequenced sample consisted of blood. This receptor was taken from a woman between 45 and 65 years old with Graves' hyperthyroidism. The chain recombines TRBV5-1 with TRBJ2-5, with 11 bases identical to TRBD2. CDR3 sequence (DNA): TGCGCCAGCAGCCTGGGGTCTCTACTGACTAGCGGGATACCAGAGACCCAGTACTTC. It yields the protein CASSLGSLLTSGIPETQYF.